This T cell receptor beta chain was documented in a study of CD8 T cells in ankylosing spondylitis (dated by TCRdb to the late 2010s). Looking at the study overall: T cell receptor beta repertoires were profiled in healthy donors and ankylosing spondylitis patients so that disease-linked TCR variants could be found. Peripheral blood was sampled, and synovial fluid was additionally collected from ankylosing spondylitis patients. The full study cohort comprised roughly 24 ankylosing spondylitis patients and 85 to 120 healthy donors.

General findings and caveats noted by the study authors: Some of the motif variants had been reported before in the synovial fluid and blood of reactive arthritis patients, a finding that suggests common disease-initiation mechanisms. The disease-linked clones were reported to be significantly enriched in matched synovial fluid samples from ankylosing spondylitis patients. A TCR beta motif made up of 7 to 9 highly homologous amino acid variants appeared to be characteristic of blood from ankylosing spondylitis patients. The disease-linked clones showed a CD8+ phenotype and occurred at relatively low frequencies in peripheral blood.

The instrument was an Illumina HiSeq 2500. Quantitative 5'-RACE with molecular barcodes was the method used to prepare the TCR beta libraries. The original pipeline was this. Disease-linked TCR variants were identified with a new computational method built on a probabilistic model of VDJ rearrangement. TCRdb applied fastp at Q25 and MiXCR to the public reads, then kept only in-frame beta chains. Here each entry gathers all rows of one CDR3 protein and keeps the most common genes and DNA. It is TCRdb's table, rather than the study itself, that gives the V and J calls and clone size. Recorded for this sample are approximately 250,000 distinct CDR3 sequences; 20% to 30% of them occurred a single time. The ten largest clones add up to around 0.64% of the sample. Note on this clonotype: Its antigen remains undetermined. Per-base qualities were not stored, and no clone one base away is much larger.

Based on the germline V gene, the CDR1 and CDR2 sequences are SQVTM and ANQGSEA. Its CDR3 holds 11 amino acids, cysteine through phenylalanine. The sequence is cut down to CDR3 DNA, 33 bases in frame from base 1. V was cut back by 0 bases and J by 6 bases, leaving a gap of 4 bases between them. The origin of this receptor is a male donor with ankylosing spondylitis or in good health (not recorded which). The rearranged segments are TRBV29-1 and TRBJ2-3, with no D gene named confidently. Sequencing was carried out using blood, either unsorted or a sorted T cell fraction (not recorded which). The CDR3: CSVEDSDTQYF. The nucleotides are TGCAGCGTTGAAGATTCGGATACGCAGTATTTT.